The entry below gives a single T cell receptor (beta chain) sequence along with its context. Its antigen is unknown. This specimen belongs to a study of CD8+CD57+ T cells in acquired aplastic anemia. In the study overall: DNA per sorted CD4+ or CD8+ sample ranged about 0.19 to 30 ug, averaging roughly 3.3 ug. Findings and limits, study-wide: Patients and controls shared roughly 30 CD8+ CDR3 sequences, which appeared highly expressed in patients and within their immunodominant clones.

Template material for TCR beta VDJ and CDR3 profiling consisted of genomic DNA. TCRdb reprocessed the reads via MiXCR and lists one record per CDR3 protein. The table shows around 180,000 distinct CDR3 sequences, with less than 60% occurring only once. Losses at the gene ends were 1 base for V and 1 base for J; bases not matched to a gene: 5. Germline V gene data show CDR1 as SGHAT and CDR2 as FQNNGV. The CDR3 contains 16 residues. The patients chosen for sequencing had shown expansion of CD8+CD57+ cells (detected by flow cytometry). By the time of blood sampling, patients had still received no therapy.

The clonotype comes from a human donor with aplastic anemia. The sample comprised sorted CD4+, CD8+, or CD8+CD57+ T cells (not recorded which) from PBMCs. The chain couples TRBV11-2 to TRBJ1-1, with 8 bases lining up with TRBD1. CDR3 nucleotides: TGTGCCAGCAGCTTAGGCAGGGGGCGCGGGAACACTGAAGCTTTCTTT. It specifies CASSLGRGRGNTEAFF. The full variable domain, its missing parts supplied by reference TRBV11-2 and TRBJ1-1, is EAGVAQSPRYKIIEKRQSVAFWCNPISGHATLYWYQQILGQGPKLLIQFQNNGVVDDSQLPKDRFSAERLKGVDSTLKIQPAKLEDSAVYLCASSLGRGRGNTEAFFGQGTRLTVV.